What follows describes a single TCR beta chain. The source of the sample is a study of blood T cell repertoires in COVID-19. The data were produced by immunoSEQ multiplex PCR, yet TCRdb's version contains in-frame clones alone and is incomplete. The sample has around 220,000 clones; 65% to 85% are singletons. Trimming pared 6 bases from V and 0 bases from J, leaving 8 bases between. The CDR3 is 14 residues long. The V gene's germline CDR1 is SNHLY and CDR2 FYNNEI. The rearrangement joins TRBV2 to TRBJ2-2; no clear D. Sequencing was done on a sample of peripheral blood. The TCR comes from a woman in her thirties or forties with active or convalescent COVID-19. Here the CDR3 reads CASRTGTNTGELFF. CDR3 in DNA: TGTGCCAGCAGGACGGGTACGAACACCGGGGAGCTGTTTTTT.